Following are 31 T cell receptor beta chains from one sample sequenced in a study of cytomegalovirus exposure and HLA in healthy donors. PCR involved 60 Vbeta and 13 Jbeta primers. TCRdb's copy holds only in-frame clones and misses some; the assay was immunoSEQ multiplex PCR. The table records over 250,000 clones, 86% of them present only once. Material: PBMCs. The receptors originated from a man aged 35 to 55 in good health and CMV-seropositive.

The rearrangement links TRBV28 to TRBJ2-4, with a possible D match to TRBD1 (5 bases). Germline loops: CDR1 MDHEN, CDR2 SYDVKM. CDR3 length: 15 residues. V dropped 6 bases and J dropped 1 base, with 13 bases sitting between them. The chain's CDR3 is CASSSGMAAKNIQYF. CDR3 nucleotides: TGTGCCAGCAGCTCAGGGATGGCTGCCAAAAACATTCAGTACTTC. The entire variable domain, with the rest obtained from reference TRBV28 and TRBJ2-4, is as follows: DVKVTQSSRYLVKRTGEKVFLECVQDMDHENMFWYRQDPGLGLRLIYFSYDVKMKEKGDIPEGYSVSREKKERFSLILESASTNQTSMYLCASSSGMAAKNIQYFGAGTRLSVL.

The genes are TRBV29-1 and TRBJ2-7; the D is unclear. Trimming stripped 7 bases from V and 7 bases from J, with 11 bases between. The CDR3 consists of 10 residues. CDR1 SQVTM and CDR2 ANQGSEA come from the germline V gene. The CDR3 DNA is TGCAGCGCCCAGTATCAAGAGCAGTACTTC. Translating it yields CSAQYQEQYF.

The chain uses TRBV27 and TRBJ2-3, with D maybe TRBD2 (6 bases). The CDR3 loop spans 15 amino acids. V was clipped by 5 bases and J by 4 bases, with 16 bases between them. Germline CDR1 reads MNHEY; CDR2 reads SMNVEV (reference sequence). The CDR3 spells CASSRRTKHADTQYF. The DNA for the CDR3 is TGTGCCAGCAGTCGGCGGACTAAACACGCAGATACGCAGTATTTT.

This chain connects TRBV6-5 to TRBJ2-7; no clear D. This CDR3 spans 13 amino acids. With 5 bases removed from V and 3 bases from J, the gap between germline ends came to 11 bases. Germline V lookup: CDR1 MNHEY, CDR2 SVGAGI. Written as DNA, the CDR3 is TGTGCCAGCAGTCGCACTCTCTTCTACGAGCAGTACTTC. Its translation: CASSRTLFYEQYF.

The chain combines TRBV12-5 with TRBJ2-1; 7 bases are shared with TRBD1. The CDR3 has 16 residues. CDR1 is LGHNT, CDR2 FRNRAP, per germline. V dropped 6 bases and J dropped 8; count of bases not matched to a gene: 16. As DNA, the CDR3 is TGTGCTAGTGGCGATGGACAGGACCTGCGGACCTATGAGCAGTTCTTC. This sequence encodes CASGDGQDLRTYEQFF.

The chain carries TRBV7-2 and TRBJ2-7; 10 bases are shared with TRBD2. Germline CDR1 reads SGHTA; CDR2 reads FQGNSA. The CDR3 consists of 15 residues. J gave up 2 bases and V 3 bases, and 4 bases lay outside the gene matches. The CDR3 sequence is CASSFGLAVTYEQYF. CDR3 sequence (DNA): TGTGCCAGCAGCTTCGGACTAGCGGTTACCTACGAGCAGTACTTC.

The V gene is TRBV16, the J gene TRBJ1-4; unclear D gene. This CDR3 spans 15 amino acids. V was cut by 5 bases and J by 3 bases, with 13 bases left in between. Germline CDR1 reads KGHSY; CDR2 reads FQNENV. CDR3: CASSLEGWSNEKLFF. CDR3 bases: TGTGCCAGCAGCTTGGAGGGTTGGTCTAATGAAAAACTGTTTTTT.

The chain couples TRBV6-6 to TRBJ2-2; 8 bases map to TRBD1. CDR3 length equals 16 residues. Germline lookup yields CDR1 MNHNY and CDR2 SVGAGI (reference sequence). The ends lost 8 bases at V and 0 bases at J; junction bases unmatched: 8. The CDR3 coding sequence is TGTGCCAGCGGCACCCCAGGGGGCCCGAACACCGGGGAGCTGTTTTTT. Amino acid sequence: CASGTPGGPNTGELFF.

Note on this clone: A junction boundary mismatches the germline segment, possibly from a read error. The J gene is TRBJ1-4, the V gene TRBV6-1; TRBD1 agrees at 10 bases. CDR1 and CDR2 from the germline V gene are MNHNS and SASEGT. The CDR3 sequence is 15 residues long. CDR3: CANSGTGATNEKLFF. Written as DNA, the CDR3 is TGTGCCAACAGTGGGACAGGGGCGACTAATGAAAAACTGTTTTTT.

The chain joins TRBV28 to TRBJ1-1; D uncertain. The V gene's germline CDR1 is MDHEN and CDR2 SYDVKM. The ends were cut back, 6 bases at V and 0 bases at J, with 14 bases in the middle. This CDR3 spans 15 amino acids. The CDR3 nucleotides are TGTGCCAGCAGCCCCCCCCAGATTATGAACACTGAAGCTTTCTTT. This gives the protein CASSPPQIMNTEAFF.

This clone was observed a handful of times. The gene calls are TRBV29-1 and TRBJ2-3; possibly TRBD2 for D (7 bases). V lost 7 bases and J lost 4, with 21 bases in between. The CDR3 sequence is 15 residues long. CDR1 is SQVTM and CDR2 is ANQGSEA in the germline V gene. CDR3 amino acids: CSAAGASGGADTQYF. DNA of the CDR3: TGCAGCGCCGCGGGGGCTAGCGGAGGGGCAGATACGCAGTATTTT.

V and J are TRBV9 and TRBJ2-7; 10 nucleotides line up with TRBD1. Trimming removed 1 base from V and 2 bases from J; junction bases left unmatched: 6. This CDR3 has 16 amino acids. CDR1 is SGDLS, CDR2 YYNGEE, per germline. In DNA form, the CDR3 reads TGTGCCAGCAGCGTATCTGCGGGGACAGGGGCCTACGAGCAGTACTTC. It codes for CASSVSAGTGAYEQYF.

The chain has TRBV29-1 and TRBJ1-2, with TRBD1 as a possible D gene (5 bases). Germline assignment: CDR1 SQVTM and CDR2 ANQGSEA. V was clipped by 0 bases and J by 6 bases, with 8 bases between them. This CDR3 region has 12 residues. The CDR3 loop reads CSVEDGGHGYTF. The CDR3 DNA sequence: TGCAGCGTTGAAGACGGGGGACATGGCTACACCTTC.

The J gene is TRBJ2-7, the V gene TRBV5-1; 7 bases match TRBD1. V lost 4 bases to trimming and J lost 0 bases; unmatched junction nucleotides: 4. Per germline, CDR1 SGHRS and CDR2 YFSETQ. There are 14 residues in the CDR3. The CDR3 DNA reads as TGCGCCAGCAGCCCCGGGACAGTCTCCTACGAGCAGTACTTC. It is translated as CASSPGTVSYEQYF.

V gene TRBV5-1 combines with J gene TRBJ2-1, with D possibly matching TRBD2 (7 bases). This CDR3 is 15 amino acids long. Trimming pared 0 bases from V and 4 bases from J, leaving 11 bases between. In germline, CDR1 is SGHRS, CDR2 YFSETQ. As DNA, the CDR3 is TGCGCCAGCAGCTTGGGGGGGGGCCATTACAATGAGCAGTTCTTC. Residues: CASSLGGGHYNEQFF.

The gene calls are TRBV18 and TRBJ1-1; 7 bases are a match to TRBD1. The junction had 8 bases not matched to a gene; V was cut back by 1 base and J by 3 bases. Germline values: CDR1 KGHSH, CDR2 LQKENI. The CDR3 runs 16 residues. The CDR3 is CASSPRRQGIDTEAFF. CDR3 coding DNA: TGTGCCAGCTCACCACGCAGACAGGGAATAGACACTGAAGCTTTCTTT. Using reference TRBV18 and TRBJ1-1 for the parts outside the CDR3, the full variable domain is NAGVMQNPRHLVRRRGQEARLRCSPMKGHSHVYWYRQLPEEGLKFMVYLQKENIIDESGMPKERFSAEFPKEGPSILRIQQVVRGDSAAYFCASSPRRQGIDTEAFFGQGTRLTVV.

The J gene is TRBJ2-5, the V gene TRBV5-6; 10 nucleotides match TRBD1. The J call is in doubt because the DNA end fits TRBJ2-7 better. This CDR3 is built from 15 residues. Germline assignment: CDR1 SGHDT and CDR2 YYEEEE. The CDR3 DNA is TGTGCCAGCAGCGCACCGGGACAGGGGTCGGACGAGCAGTACTTC. Its translation: CASSAPGQGSDEQYF.

The CDR3, as DNA: TGTGCCAGCAGCTTGGAGTCCGATACGCAGTATTTT. The encoded protein is CASSLESDTQYF. The chain carries TRBV7-9 and TRBJ2-3; no firm D call. Germline V CDR1 and CDR2: SEHNR, FQNEAQ (reference sequence). The CDR3 is 12 amino acids. Deletions cut 3 bases from V and 6 bases from J, with 7 bases between.

The chain employs TRBV5-6 and TRBJ2-3; possible D gene TRBD2, 6 bases. The CDR3 is made up of 13 amino acids. Germline CDR1 is SGHDT and CDR2 is YYEEEE. V lost 0 bases and J 4 bases, leaving 6 bases between the germline ends. Here the CDR3 DNA reads TGTGCCAGCAGCTTGGGGGGGGCAGATACGCAGTATTTT. Translation gives CASSLGGADTQYF.

The rearrangement links TRBV28 to TRBJ2-1, with D perhaps matching TRBD2 (6 bases). Germline V gene lookup returns CDR1 MDHEN and CDR2 SYDVKM. V lost 2 bases, J lost 4 bases, and 9 bases lay in between. The CDR3 contains 14 residues. This chain's CDR3 is CASSLNGGYNEQFF. Here the CDR3 DNA reads TGTGCCAGCAGTTTAAACGGGGGATACAATGAGCAGTTCTTC.

The chain employs TRBV5-1 and TRBJ2-5, with 7 bases fitting TRBD1. Germline V gene lookup returns CDR1 SGHRS and CDR2 YFSETQ. V gave up 5 bases and J gave up 1 base; unmatched junction bases: 2. The CDR3 length is 13 residues. The CDR3 region is CASRTGSQETQYF. The CDR3 DNA follows: TGCGCCAGCAGGACAGGGTCCCAAGAGACCCAGTACTTC.

The chain combines TRBV9 with TRBJ2-5; a weak D match, TRBD2 (5 bases). The J call could be wrong; TRBJ2-7 is a better fit for the DNA end. Germline V CDR1 and CDR2: SGDLS, YYNGEE. The CDR3 has 13 residues. Written as DNA, the CDR3 is TGTGCCAGCAGCGTAGGGACTGTAAACGAGCAGTACTTC. Its protein product is CASSVGTVNEQYF.

The rearrangement joins TRBV4-3 to TRBJ2-7; 7 nucleotides line up with TRBD2. The V and J ends lost 0 bases and 2 bases, in that order; junction bases with no gene match: 7. Germline V gives CDR1 LGHNA, CDR2 YSLEER. CDR3 length: 16 residues. The CDR3 nucleotides are TGCGCCAGCAGCCAAGAAGGCCTAGCGGACGCCTACGAGCAGTACTTC. Its protein product is CASSQEGLADAYEQYF.

The rearrangement uses TRBV18 and TRBJ2-7; perhaps TRBD1 as D (6 bases). CDR1 is KGHSH, CDR2 LQKENI, per germline. This CDR3 contains 15 residues. Trimming took off 2 bases at V and 0 bases at J, with 11 bases between the two ends. The CDR3 region is CASSPYSDSSYEQYF. DNA for the CDR3: TGTGCCAGCTCACCATACTCGGACAGCTCCTACGAGCAGTACTTC. The whole variable domain, remainder taken from reference TRBV18 and TRBJ2-7, is NAGVMQNPRHLVRRRGQEARLRCSPMKGHSHVYWYRQLPEEGLKFMVYLQKENIIDESGMPKERFSAEFPKEGPSILRIQQVVRGDSAAYFCASSPYSDSSYEQYFGPGTRLTVT.

The V call is TRBV9, the J call TRBJ2-2; 13 nucleotides agree with TRBD2. V lost 2 bases to trimming and J lost 6 bases; unmatched junction nucleotides: 4. The CDR3 covers 16 residues. Germline loops: CDR1 SGDLS, CDR2 YYNGEE. The CDR3, as DNA: TGTGCCAGCAGCGTTACTAGCGGGAGGGCCCCCGGGGAGCTGTTTTTT. It translates to CASSVTSGRAPGELFF. The whole variable domain, remainder taken from reference TRBV9 and TRBJ2-2, is DSGVTQTPKHLITATGQRVTLRCSPRSGDLSVYWYQQSLDQGLQFLIQYYNGEERAKGNILERFSAQQFPDLHSELNLSSLELGDSALYFCASSVTSGRAPGELFFGEGSRLTVL.

The rearrangement links TRBV15 to TRBJ2-7, with 12 bases aligning to TRBD2. From germline, CDR1 is LNHNV and CDR2 YYDKDF (reference sequence). The CDR3 is 16 amino acids. J lost 6 bases, V lost 4 bases, and 10 bases had no gene match. This CDR3 reads CATSTGLAGRVGEQYF. In DNA, the CDR3 is TGTGCCACCAGCACCGGACTAGCGGGACGCGTCGGCGAGCAGTACTTC.

The chain links TRBV11-2 to TRBJ2-2; 11 positions match TRBD1. From germline, CDR1 is SGHAT and CDR2 FQNNGV. CDR3 size: 18 residues. V shed 1 base, J shed 6 bases, and the junction held 10 bases outside the gene matches. For the CDR3, the DNA is TGTGCCAGCAGCTTAGCCACATGGGGGACAGGGGGGGCCGGGGAGCTGTTTTTT. Translation: CASSLATWGTGGAGELFF. The full variable domain, in which reference TRBV11-2 and TRBJ2-2 provide the parts outside the CDR3, is EAGVAQSPRYKIIEKRQSVAFWCNPISGHATLYWYQQILGQGPKLLIQFQNNGVVDDSQLPKDRFSAERLKGVDSTLKIQPAKLEDSAVYLCASSLATWGTGGAGELFFGEGSRLTVL.

This sequence joins TRBV30 and TRBJ1-1, with D unclear. CDR1 is GTSNPN, CDR2 SVGIG, per germline (reference sequence). The CDR3 loop spans 14 amino acids. V was pared by 0 bases and J by 0 bases, with 8 bases between. CDR3 sequence reads: CAWSVLRMNTEAFF. Written as DNA, the CDR3 is TGTGCCTGGAGTGTACTACGGATGAACACTGAAGCTTTCTTT.

V gene TRBV6-1 combines with J gene TRBJ1-2, with D perhaps TRBD1 (6 bases). Deletions cut 3 bases from V and 2 bases from J, with 13 bases between. The CDR3 totals 15 residues. In germline, CDR1 is MNHNS, CDR2 SASEGT. CDR3 region: CASSDLGGTNYGYTF. The DNA for the CDR3 is TGTGCCAGCAGTGACTTGGGGGGGACAAACTATGGCTACACCTTC.

V usage is TRBV19 and J usage is TRBJ1-1, with D unclear. The V and J ends lost 2 bases and 5 bases respectively, with 6 bases between them. The germline gives CDR1 LNHDA, CDR2 SQIVND (reference sequence). The CDR3 is 12 amino acids. The CDR3 here is CASSISVTEAFF. For the CDR3, the DNA is TGTGCCAGTAGTATATCAGTTACTGAAGCTTTCTTT.

V and J are TRBV27 and TRBJ2-3, with TRBD2 matching over 10 bases. Trimming cost V 7 bases and J 0 bases; bases outside gene matches: 7. Germline values: CDR1 MNHEY, CDR2 SMNVEV (reference sequence). There are 16 residues in the CDR3. The CDR3 reads CASMRGLAASTDTQYF. CDR3 bases: TGTGCCAGCATGCGCGGACTAGCGGCTAGCACAGATACGCAGTATTTT.